The TCR beta chain described here comes from a study of CD8 T cells in Susac syndrome (dated by TCRdb to the late 2010s). A note on the overall study: Repertoire sequencing was used to test whether CD8+ T cell activation and differentiation in Susac syndrome was antigen driven. The clonality of the CD8+ T cell repertoire was compared across approximately eleven healthy donors, some 14 Susac syndrome patients and under 18 multiple sclerosis patients.

High-throughput TCR beta sequencing profiled peripheral blood CD8+ and CD4+ T cells from healthy donors, Susac syndrome patients and multiple sclerosis patients. The multiple sclerosis controls were treatment-naive patients who had stable or active relapsing-remitting disease and met the revised McDonald criteria. Bulk CD8+ and CD4+ T cells were purified magnetically by negative isolation, whereas CD8+ TEMRA cells were enriched by FACS. Blood was drawn into EDTA tubes, processed within 24 hours, and PBMCs were isolated by density gradient centrifugation. PBMCs destined for TCR sequencing were cryopreserved in liquid nitrogen and later thawed in a 37 °C water bath. The sorted or isolated CD4+, CD8+ and CD8+ TEMRA cells reached a purity of at least 90%. RNA was extracted using the RNeasy kit, and roughly 0.5 to 1 ug of the RNA was reverse transcribed with random hexamers. TCR beta CDR3 regions were amplified with the immunoSEQ multiplex PCR assay covering 54 Vbeta and 13 Jbeta segments. Bias from PCR amplification was corrected by using a synthetic template baseline for primer optimization and for computational correction. The study's processing was this. Reads were annotated to V, D and J genes per IMGT and analyzed with immunoSEQ Analyzer, keeping only productive sequences. Clonality was computed as one minus Shannon entropy normalized by log2 of the number of productive unique sequences. For each patient and control, public and private clones were evaluated among the 100 most prevalent clones. A clone was defined as Susac-specific if it was absent from the healthy and MS cohorts, from roughly 990 published viral clones and from other ImmuneACCESS disease sequences. TCRdb cleaned the public reads at Q25 with fastp, built clones with MiXCR and kept in-frame beta chains. One record per CDR3 amino acid sequence lists the most common genes and DNA. TCRdb, not the authors, supplied the V and J calls. Within this sample are about 150,000 distinct CDR3 sequences, with roughly 95% of them counted one time only. The ten largest account for around 0.15% of the sample.

The full study reports these points: The TCR sequencing and HLA analysis was acknowledged to have included a relatively small number of individuals.

Via the germline V gene, CDR1 is SGHRS and CDR2 YFSETQ. V is pared back by 4 bases and J by 1 base, with 14 bases lying between the germline termini. The CDR3 spans 16 residues, from the cysteine through the phenylalanine. Only CDR3 DNA is held: 48 bases, read in frame from base 1. Note on this clonotype: Its antigen is not yet known. No clone much larger than this one lies a single base away; base qualities are absent.

The source material was CD8+ T cells from PBMCs. The TCR comes from a human donor with multiple sclerosis. This sequence uses TRBV5-1 and TRBJ2-2; the D segment could be TRBD2, given 6 matching bases. The DNA reads as follows: TGCGCCAGCAGCGAACAACGGGGGAGGAACACCGGGGAGCTGTTTTTT. Translated, it reads CASSEQRGRNTGELFF.